The 16 T cell receptor beta chains below come from one sample, sequenced in a study of blood T cell repertoires in COVID-19. Clones were read by immunoSEQ multiplex PCR, and TCRdb kept only the in-frame ones, dropping some. The sample includes 150,000 to 250,000 clones, about 95% of them seen just once. The source material was peripheral blood. The receptors were sampled from a man aged 25-45 years with COVID-19, enrolled during active disease.

The chain couples TRBV25-1 to TRBJ1-3; D is undetermined. The V gene's germline CDR1 is MGHDK and CDR2 SYGVNS. The CDR3 extends over 13 amino acids. V lost 4 bases and J lost 2, with 6 bases in between. DNA for the CDR3: TGTGCCAGCAGTGGGAGGGCTGGAAACACCATATATTTT. This codes for CASSGRAGNTIYF.

This chain connects TRBV6-4 to TRBJ2-3; D is unclear. The CDR3 consists of 13 residues. Between the trimmed V and J ends, which lost 6 bases and 2 bases, there was a span of 9 bases. The germline V gene encodes CDR1 MRHNA and CDR2 SNTAGT. The CDR3 reads CASSTDDTDTQYF. The CDR3 region has the DNA TGTGCCAGCAGCACAGACGACACAGATACGCAGTATTTT.

In nucleotides, the CDR3 is TGTGCCAGCAGCTTAGCCGACTTGAACACTGAAGCTTTCTTT. Translation: CASSLADLNTEAFF. J is TRBJ1-1 and V is TRBV7-9; the D is unclear. The germline gives CDR1 SEHNR, CDR2 FQNEAQ (reference sequence). The CDR3 extends over 14 amino acids. Trimming left V 0 bases short and J 0 bases short, with 5 bases between.

This clone was recorded only once. The chain joins TRBV7-9 to TRBJ2-2; 7 bases map to TRBD2. The CDR3 consists of 15 residues. The germline V gene has CDR1 SEHNR and CDR2 FQNEAQ (reference sequence). V was clipped by 1 base and J by 4 bases; unmatched bases: 3. CDR3 sequence reads: CASSLGGGVTGELFF. CDR3 sequence (DNA): TGTGCCAGCAGCTTAGGCGGGGGTGTCACCGGGGAGCTGTTTTTT.

The chain recombines TRBV7-9 with TRBJ1-5; 10 nucleotides match TRBD1. Germline lookup yields CDR1 SEHNR and CDR2 FQNEAQ (reference sequence). The CDR3 contains 15 residues. The junction had 2 bases not matched to a gene; V was cut back by 1 base and J by 5 bases. CDR3 residues: CASSLGTGGDQPQHF. As DNA, the CDR3 is TGTGCCAGCAGCTTAGGGACAGGGGGGGATCAGCCCCAGCATTTT. Full variable domain (outside the CDR3, taken from reference TRBV7-9 and TRBJ1-5): DTGVSQNPRHKITKRGQNVTFRCDPISEHNRLYWYRQTLGQGPEFLTYFQNEAQLEKSRLLSDRFSAERPKGSFSTLEIQRTEQGDSAMYLCASSLGTGGDQPQHFGDGTRLSIL.

The chain joins TRBV18 to TRBJ2-3; 7 bases align to TRBD1. The CDR3 covers 15 residues. V lost 0 bases to trimming and J lost 1 base; unmatched junction nucleotides: 1. CDR1 KGHSH and CDR2 LQKENI come from the germline V gene. CDR3 in amino acids: CASSPPTGGTDTQYF. CDR3 sequence (DNA): TGTGCCAGCTCACCACCTACAGGGGGCACAGATACGCAGTATTTT.

This chain uses TRBV29-1 with TRBJ1-1; the match to TRBD1 covers 7 bases. The germline V gene has CDR1 SQVTM and CDR2 ANQGSEA. The CDR3 loop spans 14 amino acids. The trim removed 6 bases at V and 1 base at J, leaving 8 bases unmatched. CDR3 DNA sequence: TGCAGCGTCTGCGACAGGGATACGAACACTGAAGCTTTCTTT. It translates to CSVCDRDTNTEAFF.

This chain joins TRBV4-1 and TRBJ1-6; D is perhaps TRBD1 (6 bases). The germline V and J ends were trimmed by 6 bases and 4 bases, with 19 bases remaining between them. The CDR3 sequence is 17 residues long. Germline-derived CDR1 and CDR2 are MGHRA and YSYEKL. The CDR3 spells CASRPRDTGFYNSPLHF. In nucleotides, the CDR3 is TGCGCCAGCAGACCCCGGGACACCGGTTTTTATAATTCACCCCTCCACTTT.

V usage is TRBV6-5 and J usage is TRBJ2-7, with 12 nucleotides matching TRBD2. There are 14 residues in the CDR3. Germline V gives CDR1 MNHEY, CDR2 SVGAGI. Germline trimming cut 8 bases from V and 4 bases from J; bases unmatched to any gene: 6. CDR3 coding DNA: TGTGCCAGCCGACCTAGCGGGGGGGCTTACGAGCAGTACTTC. Translating gives CASRPSGGAYEQYF.

The chain employs TRBV30 and TRBJ2-5; possibly TRBD1 for D (5 bases). The germline CDR1 and CDR2 sequences are GTSNPN and SVGIG (reference sequence). The CDR3 length is 15 residues. Deletions cut 0 bases from V and 5 bases from J, with 16 bases between. The CDR3 protein is CAWSVNIGARETQYF. CDR3 in DNA: TGTGCCTGGAGTGTGAATATAGGGGCCCGGGAGACCCAGTACTTC.

This clone is a singleton in its sample. This sequence joins TRBV5-5 and TRBJ1-1, with 10 bases matching TRBD1. CDR1 and CDR2 from the germline V gene are SGHKS and YYEKEE (reference sequence). The CDR3 loop spans 14 amino acids. The V segment lost 6 bases and the J segment 10 bases; nucleotides outside the gene matches: 12. The chain's CDR3 is CASKAGQGTLGAFF. The CDR3 DNA sequence: TGTGCCAGCAAAGCGGGACAGGGGACACTGGGAGCTTTCTTT.

Points on this clone: An end of the junction differs from the germline gene, which may be a read error. The chain combines TRBV2 with TRBJ1-6; D remains unclear. Germline lookup yields CDR1 SNHLY and CDR2 FYNNEI. The CDR3 length is 12 residues. CDR3 sequence: CASSQAGSTLHF. The CDR3 coding sequence is TGTGCCAGCAGTCAAGCGGGCTCGACCCTCCACTTT. Using reference TRBV2 and TRBJ1-6 for the parts outside the CDR3, the full variable domain is EPEVTQTPSHQVTQMGQEVILRCVPISNHLYFYWYRQILGQKVEFLVSFYNNEISEKSEIFDDQFSVERPDGSNFTLKIRSTKLEDSAMYFCASSQAGSTLHFGNGTRLTVT.

The chain links TRBV10-3 to TRBJ2-1, with TRBD2 identical over 11 bases. With 4 bases clipped from V and 5 bases from J, the junction kept 7 bases outside the gene matches. The germline CDR1 and CDR2 sequences are ENHRY and SYGVKD. This CDR3 has 16 residues. CDR3 DNA sequence: TGTGCCATCAGTGCCCCTAGCGGGGGGAAGGACAATGAGCAGTTCTTC. It translates to CAISAPSGGKDNEQFF.

The V call is TRBV7-9, the J call TRBJ2-7; TRBD2 agrees at 9 bases. The CDR3 runs to 15 residues. V shed 4 bases, J shed 5 bases, and the junction held 9 bases outside the gene matches. Per the germline V gene, CDR1 is SEHNR and CDR2 is FQNEAQ (reference sequence). The CDR3 DNA reads TGTGCCAGCAGCTCTCGCGGGGGGGCCGGTAACGAGCAGTACTTC. Amino acid sequence: CASSSRGGAGNEQYF.

The J gene is TRBJ1-2, the V gene TRBV6-4, with D tentatively TRBD1 (5 bases). Trimming removed 2 bases at V and 2 bases at J, with 18 bases between. Germline CDR1 is MRHNA and CDR2 is SNTAGT. This CDR3 comprises 17 residues. The CDR3 loop reads CASSDTLGGRLNYGYTF. The CDR3 DNA reads TGTGCCAGCAGTGACACCCTGGGGGGACGGCTAAACTATGGCTACACCTTC.

The chain has TRBV28 and TRBJ2-7; no firm D call. The CDR3 has 14 amino acids. Germline loops: CDR1 MDHEN, CDR2 SYDVKM. Trimming removed 3 bases at V and 5 bases at J, with 14 bases between. CDR3 bases: TGTGCCAGCAGTTTGATGCTTAGCCCCCACGAGCAGTACTTC. Encoded protein: CASSLMLSPHEQYF.